This T cell receptor beta chain is drawn from a study of shared clonotypes between healthy human individuals. Findings and caveats of the study: Deeper or shallower sequencing was expected to change how clonotypes are shared among donors.

With regard to this clone: Antigen specificity is unknown.

Measured with immunoSEQ multiplex PCR; TCRdb has only the in-frame clones, and not every one. Among 1 million to 1.2 million clones listed, 70% to 85% were seen once. Germline lookup yields CDR1 ENHRY and CDR2 SYGVKD. CDR3 size: 14 residues. The V and J ends lost 10 bases and 0 bases respectively, with 15 bases between them. This receptor was identified in a man younger than 35 in good health. Some clones in this sample may be carry-over from other donors' samples. V gene TRBV10-3 combines with J gene TRBJ1-1; no firm D call. Sequenced material: memory CD4+ T cells from PBMCs. Subset given: CD45RA-negative fraction. The CDR3 sequence: CATQTWVMNTEAFF. Here the CDR3 DNA reads TGTGCCACCCAAACTTGGGTCATGAACACTGAAGCTTTCTTT.